This T cell receptor (beta chain) was retrieved from a study of T cell responses to AZD1222 COVID-19 vaccine. In germline, CDR1 is SGHRS, CDR2 YFSETQ. V was trimmed by 0 bases and J by 3 bases, leaving 10 bases between them. This CDR3 comprises 15 residues. Libraries were prepared by immunoSEQ multiplex PCR; TCRdb keeps only in-frame clonotypes and omits some of them. In the table there are more than 30,000 clones, roughly 92% of which are singletons. Overall study results and limits: Mostly white British, mostly female donors; authors suggested clonal diversity may be underestimated. Spike as a whole was targeted by vaccine-associated CD4 TCRs, dominant at 160-218 and 743-854. Nearly half of spike-specific TCRs reportedly go after variant regions that carry no mutations. Vaccination with two AZD1222 doses was followed by a rise in Spike-specific TCR breadth and depth.

This clone was observed a few times. Its antigen is currently unknown. This clonotype was obtained from an adult in good health. The sequencing here drew on peripheral blood, taken on day 0 of AZD1222 vaccination. The chain recombines TRBV5-1 with TRBJ1-5; D is ambiguous. CDR3 nucleotides: TGCGCCAGCAGCTTGGAATCCGGGCACAATCAGCCCCAGCATTTT. This gives the protein CASSLESGHNQPQHF.